This T cell receptor beta chain emerged from a study of patients and donors after allogeneic stem cell transplantation. This clonotype was seen a handful of times. CDR1 KGHSH and CDR2 LQKENI come from the germline V gene. Deletions cut 6 bases from V and 2 bases from J, with 6 bases between. The CDR3 totals 12 residues. TCRdb reprocessed the RT-PCR reads via MiXCR and lists one record per CDR3 protein. The sample yields 100,000 to 120,000 distinct CDR3 sequences, around 35% seen once. This chain joins TRBV18 and TRBJ2-3; D is undetermined. The sample comprised blood, either unsorted or a sorted T cell fraction (not recorded which). The receptor was isolated from a human donor who was either an allogeneic HSCT recipient or a stem cell or donor lymphocyte infusion donor (not recorded which). It is not recorded whose cells these are; they may come from a transplant donor. The CDR3 DNA follows: TGTGCCAGCTCCGTTGACACAGATACGCAGTATTTT. Its protein product is CASSVDTDTQYF.